The clone carrying this T cell receptor (beta chain) showed up just a few times. Its antigen is still unknown. The data are from a study of T-cell memory formation after mild COVID-19. Study summary: TCR clusters mostly belonged to single donors.

5'RACE, which relied on constant-segment primers, yielded TCR alpha and TCR beta cDNA libraries carrying sample barcodes and UMIs. TCRdb reanalysed the 5' RACE reads using MiXCR and keeps one entry per CDR3 protein. The table has hundreds of thousands of distinct CDR3 sequences, 25% seen once. Germline CDR1 reads MNHEY; CDR2 reads SVGAGI. Trimming pared 0 bases from V and 10 bases from J, leaving 10 bases between. The CDR3 covers 14 residues. Notes on the study in general: What remained unconfirmed was the SARS-CoV-2 specificity of second-wave clones peaking on day 37.

The chain joins TRBV6-5 to TRBJ1-6, with D uncertain. The origin of this receptor is an adult woman who had mild COVID-19 (a few samples of this study predate the infection). Cell type and time point are not known. The sample was PBMCs or a T cell subset sorted from them (not recorded which). The CDR3: CASSYSGEGSPLHF. CDR3 bases: TGTGCCAGCAGTTACTCGGGAGAAGGGTCACCCCTCCACTTT.